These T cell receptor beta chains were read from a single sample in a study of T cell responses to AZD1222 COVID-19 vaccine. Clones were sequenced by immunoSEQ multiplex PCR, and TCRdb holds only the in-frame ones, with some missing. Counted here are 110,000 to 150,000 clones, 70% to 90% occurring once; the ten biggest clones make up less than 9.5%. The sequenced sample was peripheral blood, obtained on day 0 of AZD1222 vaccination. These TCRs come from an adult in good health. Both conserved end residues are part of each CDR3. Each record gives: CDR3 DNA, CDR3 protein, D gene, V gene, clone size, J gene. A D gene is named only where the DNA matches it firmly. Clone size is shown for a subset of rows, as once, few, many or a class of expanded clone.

CDR3 DNA: TGTGCCAGCAGCAGGGACAGGGGTTCCTACAATGAGCAGTTCTTC
CDR3 protein: CASSRDRGSYNEQFF
D gene: TRBD1
V gene: TRBV11-2
clone size: -
J gene: TRBJ2-1

CDR3 DNA: TGCAGCGTTGGAGGGACAGATTACAATGAGCAGTTCTTC
CDR3 protein: CSVGGTDYNEQFF
D gene: TRBD1
V gene: TRBV29-1
clone size: -
J gene: TRBJ2-1

CDR3 DNA: TGTGCCAGCAGCTCGACAGGGTCTAATGAAAAACTGTTTTTT
CDR3 protein: CASSSTGSNEKLFF
D gene: TRBD1
V gene: TRBV11-2
clone size: -
J gene: TRBJ1-4

CDR3 DNA: TGCAGCGTTGGAGGCCGGATCTATGGCTACACCTTC
CDR3 protein: CSVGGRIYGYTF
D gene: -
V gene: TRBV29-1
clone size: -
J gene: TRBJ1-2

CDR3 DNA: TGTGCCAGTAGTCGGACAGGGGAAGATCAGCCCCAGCATTTT
CDR3 protein: CASSRTGEDQPQHF
D gene: TRBD1
V gene: TRBV19
clone size: -
J gene: TRBJ1-5

CDR3 DNA: TGCGCCAGCAGCCAAGACCCCCCAGATACGCAGTATTTT
CDR3 protein: CASSQDPPDTQYF
D gene: -
V gene: TRBV4-1
clone size: -
J gene: TRBJ2-3

CDR3 DNA: TGTGCCAGCAGTTTTGTAGGGTACGGTCAGCCCCAGCATTTT
CDR3 protein: CASSFVGYGQPQHF
D gene: -
V gene: TRBV28
clone size: -
J gene: TRBJ1-5

CDR3 DNA: TGCAGTGCTAGTCGCCTAGCGGGGGGTCGCCCCCATGAGCAGTTCTTC
CDR3 protein: CSASRLAGGRPHEQFF
D gene: TRBD2
V gene: TRBV20-1
clone size: -
J gene: TRBJ2-1

CDR3 DNA: TGCAGCGTCCTCAAAGGGATTTCCTCTGGAAACACCATATATTTT
CDR3 protein: CSVLKGISSGNTIYF
D gene: -
V gene: TRBV29-1
clone size: -
J gene: TRBJ1-3

CDR3 DNA: TGTGCCAGCAGTTTAGCGACAGGGCTCAACGAGCAGTACTTC
CDR3 protein: CASSLATGLNEQYF
D gene: TRBD1
V gene: TRBV27
clone size: -
J gene: TRBJ2-7

CDR3 DNA: TGCGCCAGCAGTTACCACGACAGCACTGAAGCTTTCTTT
CDR3 protein: CASSYHDSTEAFF
D gene: -
V gene: TRBV5-1
clone size: -
J gene: TRBJ1-1

CDR3 DNA: TGCGCCAGCAGCTTCCGCAGGGAATCCTACGAGCAGTACTTC
CDR3 protein: CASSFRRESYEQYF
D gene: -
V gene: TRBV5-1
clone size: -
J gene: TRBJ2-7

CDR3 DNA: TGTGCCAGCAGTTACTCACCGGGTTCAGGAAACACCATATATTTT
CDR3 protein: CASSYSPGSGNTIYF
D gene: -
V gene: TRBV6-6
clone size: -
J gene: TRBJ1-3

CDR3 DNA: TGTGCCAGCAGCTTACATGGTAGCGAATACAATGAGCAGTTCTTC
CDR3 protein: CASSLHGSEYNEQFF
D gene: -
V gene: TRBV7-9
clone size: once
J gene: TRBJ2-1

CDR3 DNA: TGTGCCAGCAGCTTAGGGGGGGGCTACACTGAAGCTTTCTTT
CDR3 protein: CASSLGGGYTEAFF
D gene: -
V gene: TRBV7-2
clone size: once
J gene: TRBJ1-1

CDR3 DNA: TGTGCCAGCAGCTTTCAGGGTTCGTCCACTGAAGCTTTCTTT
CDR3 protein: CASSFQGSSTEAFF
D gene: -
V gene: TRBV5-4
clone size: -
J gene: TRBJ1-1

CDR3 DNA: TGTGCCAGCAGCTTAGACACTTACAGGGGATCCGAGCAGTACTTC
CDR3 protein: CASSLDTYRGSEQYF
D gene: TRBD1
V gene: TRBV11-2
clone size: -
J gene: TRBJ2-7

CDR3 DNA: TGTGCCAGCCGCGCTACGGAACAGGGAAGGTTCACCTTC
CDR3 protein: CASRATEQGRFTF
D gene: -
V gene: TRBV2
clone size: -
J gene: TRBJ1-2

CDR3 DNA: TGTGCCAGCTGCTGGGGAAGACCCGCCGAGCAGTTCTTC
CDR3 protein: CASCWGRPAEQFF
D gene: -
V gene: TRBV11-2
clone size: -
J gene: TRBJ2-1

CDR3 DNA: TGCGCCAGCAGCTGGCACCGGGACGGAAACTATGGCTACACCTTC
CDR3 protein: CASSWHRDGNYGYTF
D gene: -
V gene: TRBV5-1
clone size: many
J gene: TRBJ1-2

CDR3 DNA: TGTGCCAGCACCCCCCCAGGGGCGCAGGCGGCGAACACCGGGGAGCTGTTTTTT
CDR3 protein: CASTPPGAQAANTGELFF
D gene: -
V gene: TRBV28
clone size: -
J gene: TRBJ2-2

CDR3 DNA: TGCAGCGCCCAACAGGGGAACACTGAAGCTTTCTTT
CDR3 protein: CSAQQGNTEAFF
D gene: -
V gene: TRBV29-1
clone size: -
J gene: TRBJ1-1

CDR3 DNA: TGTGCCAGCTGCCCGGTTGGGACAGGGTTCGGCTACACCTTC
CDR3 protein: CASCPVGTGFGYTF
D gene: TRBD1
V gene: TRBV25-1
clone size: few
J gene: TRBJ1-2

CDR3 DNA: TGTGCCAGCAGTCTAGCGGGGAGGAACACCGGGGAGCTGTTTTTT
CDR3 protein: CASSLAGRNTGELFF
D gene: TRBD2
V gene: TRBV27
clone size: -
J gene: TRBJ2-2

CDR3 DNA: TGTGCCAGCAGCCAACTCGGACCGACAGATACGCAGTATTTT
CDR3 protein: CASSQLGPTDTQYF
D gene: -
V gene: TRBV3-1/TRBV3-2
clone size: -
J gene: TRBJ2-3

CDR3 DNA: TGTGCCATCAGCGCCACGGGAAAAGATACGCAGTATTTT
CDR3 protein: CAISATGKDTQYF
D gene: -
V gene: TRBV10-3
clone size: -
J gene: TRBJ2-3

CDR3 DNA: TGTGCCAGCAGTTTTGGGGTAGGAGATGGCTACACCTTC
CDR3 protein: CASSFGVGDGYTF
D gene: -
V gene: TRBV12-3/TRBV12-4
clone size: -
J gene: TRBJ1-2

CDR3 DNA: TGCGCCAGCAGTGGTCAGTCTGGAAACACCATATATTTT
CDR3 protein: CASSGQSGNTIYF
D gene: -
V gene: TRBV10-2
clone size: -
J gene: TRBJ1-3

CDR3 DNA: TGCAGTGCTGAGTCTAACGACGGCCTCCACTTT
CDR3 protein: CSAESNDGLHF
D gene: -
V gene: TRBV20-1
clone size: -
J gene: TRBJ1-6

CDR3 DNA: TGTGCCAGCGCAGGGGCTAACTATGGCTACACCTTC
CDR3 protein: CASAGANYGYTF
D gene: -
V gene: TRBV21-1
clone size: -
J gene: TRBJ1-2

CDR3 DNA: TGTGCCAGCAGCCAAGAATCTCGACTAGCGCCACTCAATGAGCAGTTCTTC
CDR3 protein: CASSQESRLAPLNEQFF
D gene: TRBD2
V gene: TRBV3-1/TRBV3-2
clone size: few
J gene: TRBJ2-1

CDR3 DNA: TGTGCCAGCAGTGACAGTGTGGACTCACCCCTCCACTTT
CDR3 protein: CASSDSVDSPLHF
D gene: -
V gene: TRBV6-4
clone size: -
J gene: TRBJ1-6

CDR3 DNA: TGTGCCAGCAGCCAAGGATCATCAAATTCACCCCTCCACTTT
CDR3 protein: CASSQGSSNSPLHF
D gene: -
V gene: TRBV3-1/TRBV3-2
clone size: few
J gene: TRBJ1-6

CDR3 DNA: TGTGCCAGCAGCTTAACGGGGGGCACAGATACGCAGTATTTT
CDR3 protein: CASSLTGGTDTQYF
D gene: -
V gene: TRBV7-6
clone size: once
J gene: TRBJ2-3

CDR3 DNA: TGTGCCAGCTCACCACCGGGACAGGGGGTCGGTGAGCAGTTCTTC
CDR3 protein: CASSPPGQGVGEQFF
D gene: TRBD1
V gene: TRBV18
clone size: -
J gene: TRBJ2-1

CDR3 DNA: TGTGCCACCAGCGCCACGGACAGTTCCCCCTACGAGCAGTACTTC
CDR3 protein: CATSATDSSPYEQYF
D gene: -
V gene: TRBV24-1
clone size: -
J gene: TRBJ2-7

CDR3 DNA: TGTGCCAGCAGACCGGGACGTTCGGAGACCCAGTACTTC
CDR3 protein: CASRPGRSETQYF
D gene: -
V gene: TRBV27
clone size: few
J gene: TRBJ2-5

CDR3 DNA: TGCAGTGCTAGTAACAGGGGCGGCAATCAGCCCCAGCATTTT
CDR3 protein: CSASNRGGNQPQHF
D gene: TRBD1
V gene: TRBV20-1
clone size: -
J gene: TRBJ1-5

CDR3 DNA: TGTGCCAGCAGTTTGGCGGGCGAGCAGTACTTC
CDR3 protein: CASSLAGEQYF
D gene: -
V gene: TRBV12-3/TRBV12-4
clone size: -
J gene: TRBJ2-7

CDR3 DNA: TGTGCCAGTAATACAGGGCTGAATAGCAATCAGCCCCAGCATTTT
CDR3 protein: CASNTGLNSNQPQHF
D gene: -
V gene: TRBV6-5
clone size: -
J gene: TRBJ1-5

CDR3 DNA: TGTGCCACTGCAGACCAGGGTCTCACAGATACGCAGTATTTT
CDR3 protein: CATADQGLTDTQYF
D gene: -
V gene: TRBV24-1
clone size: -
J gene: TRBJ2-3

CDR3 DNA: TGTGCCAGCAGCTTAGCAGAAGGGGGCGAAGCTTTCTTT
CDR3 protein: CASSLAEGGEAFF
D gene: TRBD1
V gene: TRBV7-6
clone size: -
J gene: TRBJ1-1